A selection of T cell receptor beta chains follows, all from one sample in a study of sequential checkpoint blockade in melanoma. Clones were read by immunoSEQ multiplex PCR, and TCRdb kept only the in-frame ones, dropping some. The repertoire holds roughly 23,000 clones, with 65% to 90% as singletons. Sample: CD8+ T cells sorted from blood (inferred from file names), taken from a patient given nivolumab and ipilimumab in sequence. The origin of the receptors is a human donor with melanoma. Each CDR3 is given with its conserved first and last residue. Clone size is stated in some rows and not others, as once, few, many or a class when expanded.

CASSQDREETQYF TRBJ2-5 TRBV4-2 .
CASSESVRGGYEQYF TRBJ2-7 TRBV10-1 .
CASSLIGTGLYGYTF TRBJ1-2 TRBV27 .
CASSYSREQYF TRBJ2-7 TRBV6-5 once
CASSQGSFGPYGYTF TRBJ1-2 TRBV4-3 once
CASSVGLSGMGVNEQFF TRBJ2-1 TRBV9 .
CASSSPRQMYTGELFF TRBJ2-2 TRBV28 once
CATSRDQSSRAHLAWETQYF TRBJ2-5 TRBV15 .
CAWGLGFYEQYF . TRBV30 .
CASSEETGAAEAFF TRBJ1-1 TRBV5-6 .
CASSLGFGDTEAFF TRBJ1-1 TRBV5-1 .
CASSFGTGEYEQYF TRBJ2-7 TRBV28 .
CAGSRQDNQPQHF TRBJ1-5 TRBV28 .
CASSPVEGSSTDTQYF TRBJ2-3 TRBV18 .
CAISDGGSDYNEQFF TRBJ2-1 TRBV10-3 medium-sized
CASSFTAGGYEQYF TRBJ2-7 TRBV27 .
CASSPLGQGRGYTF TRBJ1-2 TRBV4-1 .
CASRDRVRTEAFF TRBJ1-1 TRBV19 .
CASSMDRGGYEQYF TRBJ2-7 TRBV11-2 .
CASSLFRLGREGIYEQYF TRBJ2-7 TRBV28 .
CASSMGPYEQYF TRBJ2-7 TRBV19 few
CASSSVAGAGGYEQYF TRBJ2-7 TRBV7-9 .
CASSSGQRGEQYF TRBJ2-7 TRBV7-9 .
CASSSLAGIEWETQYF TRBJ2-5 TRBV7-2 .
CASRKWTGGETQYF TRBJ2-5 TRBV5-1 .
CASSLGGVPSYEQYF . TRBV9 .
CASSDLGTSGSPEQYF TRBJ2-7 TRBV10-1 .
CASSQGRESYEQYF TRBJ2-7 TRBV4-3 .
CASSLELAGVTDTQYF TRBJ2-3 TRBV5-6 .
CASSNAWGRTEAFF TRBJ1-1 TRBV19 .